The rows below give T cell receptor beta chains drawn from one sample of a study of T cell responses to AZD1222 COVID-19 vaccine. Using immunoSEQ multiplex PCR, the repertoire was profiled, and TCRdb retains in-frame clones only, with some absent. The sample lists fewer than 50,000 clones, 70% to 80% occurring once. Sequencing used peripheral blood, obtained on day 0 of AZD1222 vaccination. The receptors derive from an adult in good health. The CDR3 runs from the conserved cysteine through the conserved F or W. The order of the fields is V gene, clone size, D gene, J gene, CDR3 DNA, CDR3 protein. The D gene is left open where the match is weak. Not all rows give a size; the values are once, few, many and, for expanded clones, a class.

V: TRBV7-2
size: NA
D: NA
J: TRBJ2-1
DNA: TGTGCCAGCAGACCCGGACACGGCGATGAGCAGTTCTTC
CDR3: CASRPGHGDEQFF

V: TRBV6-5
size: NA
D: TRBD1
J: TRBJ2-3
DNA: TGTGCCAGCAGTTCGGAACAGGGGGCAGGAAGGGATACGCAGTATTTT
CDR3: CASSSEQGAGRDTQYF

V: TRBV19
size: NA
D: TRBD1
J: TRBJ2-6
DNA: TGTGCATCCGGGACAGGTCATTCTGGGGCCAACGTCCTGACTTTC
CDR3: CASGTGHSGANVLTF

V: TRBV12-3/TRBV12-4
size: NA
D: TRBD1
J: TRBJ2-5
DNA: TGTGCCAGCAGCAGGGGGCAAGAGACCCAGTACTTC
CDR3: CASSRGQETQYF

V: TRBV10-3
size: NA
D: NA
J: TRBJ2-7
DNA: TGTGCCATCAGTGAGTACTACTCCTACGAGCAGTACTTC
CDR3: CAISEYYSYEQYF

V: TRBV5-6
size: NA
D: NA
J: TRBJ1-3
DNA: TGTGCCAGCAGCTTGCCCGGGAGGTCTGGAAACACCATATATTTT
CDR3: CASSLPGRSGNTIYF

V: TRBV19
size: NA
D: TRBD1
J: TRBJ1-2
DNA: TGTGCCACCAACACGGACAGGTCTTATGGCTACACCTTC
CDR3: CATNTDRSYGYTF

V: TRBV19
size: NA
D: TRBD2
J: TRBJ2-1
DNA: TGTGCCAGTAGTATCCCCAGCGGGAGATCGTTCTTC
CDR3: CASSIPSGRSFF

V: TRBV7-9
size: NA
D: NA
J: TRBJ1-2
DNA: TGTGCCAGCAGCTTTGATGTAGGTGGGGCATCAGCTAACTATGGCTACACCTTC
CDR3: CASSFDVGGASANYGYTF

V: TRBV5-6
size: NA
D: TRBD2
J: TRBJ2-7
DNA: TGTGCCAGCAGTGGGGAGCGGGACCTTTCCTACGAGCAGTACTTC
CDR3: CASSGERDLSYEQYF

V: TRBV7-7
size: NA
D: TRBD2
J: TRBJ2-2
DNA: TGTGCTAGCAGCCCCTTTAGTTTAGCGGGAGTCGACACCGGGGAGCTGTTTTTT
CDR3: CASSPFSLAGVDTGELFF

V: TRBV10-2
size: NA
D: NA
J: TRBJ1-2
DNA: TGCGCCAGCAGTGAGTCGCTCTGGTGGGGCTACACCTTC
CDR3: CASSESLWWGYTF

V: TRBV21-1
size: NA
D: NA
J: TRBJ1-1
DNA: TGTGCCAGCAGCAAACCCCTATCACTGAACACTGAAGCTTTCTTT
CDR3: CASSKPLSLNTEAFF

V: TRBV9
size: NA
D: TRBD2
J: TRBJ2-3
DNA: TGTGCCAGCAGCAAGCGACTAGCGGGAGAATCAGATACGCAGTATTTT
CDR3: CASSKRLAGESDTQYF

V: TRBV5-1
size: NA
D: TRBD1
J: TRBJ1-1
DNA: TGCGCCAGCAGACTGACAGGGCTGAACACTGAAGCTTTCTTT
CDR3: CASRLTGLNTEAFF

V: TRBV4-1
size: few
D: TRBD1
J: TRBJ2-1
DNA: TGCGCCAGCAGCCAAGAGTATAGGGGGCCTCAGTTCTTC
CDR3: CASSQEYRGPQFF

V: TRBV3-1/TRBV3-2
size: NA
D: TRBD1
J: TRBJ2-1
DNA: TGTGCCAGCAGCCAGTTTCGGGACAGTCCGTGGGATGAGCAGTTCTTC
CDR3: CASSQFRDSPWDEQFF

V: TRBV5-1
size: NA
D: NA
J: TRBJ2-5
DNA: TGCGCCAGCAGCTTGCAGGAGACCCAGTACTTC
CDR3: CASSLQETQYF

V: TRBV3-1/TRBV3-2
size: NA
D: TRBD1
J: TRBJ2-7
DNA: TGTGCCAGCAGCCTGGGGTGGGACAGCTCCTACGAGCAGTACTTC
CDR3: CASSLGWDSSYEQYF

V: TRBV6-4
size: few
D: TRBD1
J: TRBJ1-6
DNA: TGTGCCAGGGATCCGGGACAGGGGTATTATAATTCACCCCTCCACTTT
CDR3: CARDPGQGYYNSPLHF

V: TRBV6-5
size: NA
D: NA
J: TRBJ1-2
DNA: TGTGCCAGCAGTACCCGGACAGAAACCTATGGCTACACCTTC
CDR3: CASSTRTETYGYTF